This T cell receptor beta chain was sequenced for a study of cytomegalovirus exposure and HLA in healthy donors. Points from the study as a whole: In vitro work confirmed that a few CMV-associated chains recognize CMV antigens. Further analysis was carried out later, and it showed several of the most significant clusters appearing linked to common viral pathogens. Among TCR beta chains, those listed as cytomegalovirus-associated numbered around 160. The study carried out a later analysis of TCR beta sequences. It associated 15,000 to 20,000 of them with specific HLA alleles at a false discovery rate of 0.05.

About this clone itself: Its antigen remains unknown.

With 60 Vbeta and 13 Jbeta primers, the PCR was carried out. TCRdb keeps only in-frame clones here, not all; method: immunoSEQ multiplex PCR. Of about 100,000 clones listed, 65% to 75% are singletons. What was sequenced was PBMCs. This TCR was sampled from a man aged 35-49 years in good health and CMV-seropositive.

CDR3 nucleotides: TGTGCCAGCAGTTCGATAGGACTAGCGGGAGCTGGCGGGGAGCTGTTTTTT. Encoded protein: CASSSIGLAGAGGELFF. J is TRBJ2-2 and V is TRBV27, with TRBD2 matching 13 bases. V lost 4 bases to trimming and J lost 7 bases; unmatched junction nucleotides: 9. The CDR3 covers 17 residues. CDR1 and CDR2 (germline): MNHEY, SMNVEV (reference sequence).